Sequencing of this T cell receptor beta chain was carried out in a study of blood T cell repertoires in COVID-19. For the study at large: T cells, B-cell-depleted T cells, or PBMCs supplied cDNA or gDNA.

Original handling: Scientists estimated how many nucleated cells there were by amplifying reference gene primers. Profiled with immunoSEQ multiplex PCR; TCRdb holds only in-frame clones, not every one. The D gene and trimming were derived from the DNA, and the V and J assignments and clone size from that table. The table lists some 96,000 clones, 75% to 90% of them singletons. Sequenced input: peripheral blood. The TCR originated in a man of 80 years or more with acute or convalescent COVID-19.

CDR3 nucleotide sequence: TGCGCCAGCAGCCAGCCACGGGCGGGAAGCACAGATACGCAGTATTTT. The encoded protein is CASSQPRAGSTDTQYF. The V gene is TRBV4-1, the J gene TRBJ2-3, with D possibly matching TRBD2 (6 bases). V was trimmed by 3 bases and J by 0 bases, leaving 13 bases between them. The CDR3 contains 16 residues. Germline CDR1 reads MGHRA; CDR2 reads YSYEKL.